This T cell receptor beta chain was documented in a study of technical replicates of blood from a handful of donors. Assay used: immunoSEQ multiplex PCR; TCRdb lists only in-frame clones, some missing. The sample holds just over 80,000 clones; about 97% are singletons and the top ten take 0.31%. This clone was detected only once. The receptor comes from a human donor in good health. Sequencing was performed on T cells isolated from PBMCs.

This CDR3 is CASSAHNRDTEAFF. DNA of the CDR3: TGTGCCAGCAGCGCTCATAACAGGGACACTGAAGCTTTCTTT. The chain couples TRBV9 to TRBJ1-1; possible D gene TRBD1, 6 bases. CDR3 length equals 14 residues. Per germline, CDR1 SGDLS and CDR2 YYNGEE. V was cut by 3 bases and J by 3 bases, with 12 bases left in between.